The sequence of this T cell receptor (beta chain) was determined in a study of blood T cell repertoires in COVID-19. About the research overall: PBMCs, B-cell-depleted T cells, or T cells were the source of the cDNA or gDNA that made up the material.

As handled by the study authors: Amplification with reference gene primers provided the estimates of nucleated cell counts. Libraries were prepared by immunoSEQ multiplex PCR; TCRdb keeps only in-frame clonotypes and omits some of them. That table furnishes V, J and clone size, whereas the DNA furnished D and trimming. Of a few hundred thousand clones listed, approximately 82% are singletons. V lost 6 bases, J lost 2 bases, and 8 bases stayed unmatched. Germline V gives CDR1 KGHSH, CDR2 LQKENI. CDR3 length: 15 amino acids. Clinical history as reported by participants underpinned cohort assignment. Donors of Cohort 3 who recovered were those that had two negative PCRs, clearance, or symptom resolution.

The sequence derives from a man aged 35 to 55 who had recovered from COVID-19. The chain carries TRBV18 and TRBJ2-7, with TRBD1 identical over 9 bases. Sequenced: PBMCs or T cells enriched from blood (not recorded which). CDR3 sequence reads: CASSRTGGTAYEQYF. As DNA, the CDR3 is TGTGCCAGCTCCCGTACAGGGGGCACGGCCTACGAGCAGTACTTC.